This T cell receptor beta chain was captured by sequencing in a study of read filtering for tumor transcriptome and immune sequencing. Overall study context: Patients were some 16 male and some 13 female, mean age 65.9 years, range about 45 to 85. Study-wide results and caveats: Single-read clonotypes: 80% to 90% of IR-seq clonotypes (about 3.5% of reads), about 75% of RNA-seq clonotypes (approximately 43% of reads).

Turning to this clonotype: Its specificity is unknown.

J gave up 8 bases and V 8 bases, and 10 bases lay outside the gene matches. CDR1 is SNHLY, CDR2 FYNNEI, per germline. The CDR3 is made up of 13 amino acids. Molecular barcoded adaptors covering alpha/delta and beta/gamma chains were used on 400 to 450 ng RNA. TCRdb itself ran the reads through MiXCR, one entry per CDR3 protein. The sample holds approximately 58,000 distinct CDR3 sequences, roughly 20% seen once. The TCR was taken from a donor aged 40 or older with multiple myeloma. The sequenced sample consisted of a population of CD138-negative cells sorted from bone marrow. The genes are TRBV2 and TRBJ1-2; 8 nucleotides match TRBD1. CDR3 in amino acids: CASEGQGRAGYTF. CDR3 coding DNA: TGTGCCAGCGAAGGACAGGGTCGAGCAGGCTACACCTTC.